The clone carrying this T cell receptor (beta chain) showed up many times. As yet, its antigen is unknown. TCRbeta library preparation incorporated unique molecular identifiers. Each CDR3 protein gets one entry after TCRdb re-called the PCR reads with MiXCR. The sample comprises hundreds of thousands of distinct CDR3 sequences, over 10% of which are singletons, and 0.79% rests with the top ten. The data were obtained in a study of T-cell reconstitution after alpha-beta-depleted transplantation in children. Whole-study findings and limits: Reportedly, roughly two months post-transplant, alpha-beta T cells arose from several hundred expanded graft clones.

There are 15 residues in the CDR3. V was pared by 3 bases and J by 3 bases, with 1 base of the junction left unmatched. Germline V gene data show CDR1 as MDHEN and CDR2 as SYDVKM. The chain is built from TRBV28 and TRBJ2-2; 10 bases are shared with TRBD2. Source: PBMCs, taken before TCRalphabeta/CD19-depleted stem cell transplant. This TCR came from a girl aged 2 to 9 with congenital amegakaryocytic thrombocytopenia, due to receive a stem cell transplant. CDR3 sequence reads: CASSFLAGDTGELFF. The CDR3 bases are TGTGCCAGCAGTTTTCTAGCGGGGGACACCGGGGAGCTGTTTTTT.